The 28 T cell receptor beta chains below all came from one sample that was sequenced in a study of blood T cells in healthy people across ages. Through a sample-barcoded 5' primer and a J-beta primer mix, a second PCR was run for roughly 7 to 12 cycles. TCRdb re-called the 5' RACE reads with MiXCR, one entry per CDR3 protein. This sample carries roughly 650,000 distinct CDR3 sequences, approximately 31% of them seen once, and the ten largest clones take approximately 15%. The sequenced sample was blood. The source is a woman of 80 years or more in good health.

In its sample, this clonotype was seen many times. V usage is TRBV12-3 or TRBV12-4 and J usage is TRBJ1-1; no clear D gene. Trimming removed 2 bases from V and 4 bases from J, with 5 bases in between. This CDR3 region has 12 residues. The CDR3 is CASSLYITEAFF. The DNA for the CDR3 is TGTGCCAGCAGTTTATACATCACTGAAGCTTTCTTT.

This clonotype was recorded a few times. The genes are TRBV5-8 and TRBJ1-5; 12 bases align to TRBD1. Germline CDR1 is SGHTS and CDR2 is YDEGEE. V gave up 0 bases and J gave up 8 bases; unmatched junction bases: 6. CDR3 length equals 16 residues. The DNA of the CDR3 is TGTGCCAGCAGCTTGGCCGGGACAGGGGGCTTCGAGCCCCAGCATTTT. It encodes CASSLAGTGGFEPQHF.

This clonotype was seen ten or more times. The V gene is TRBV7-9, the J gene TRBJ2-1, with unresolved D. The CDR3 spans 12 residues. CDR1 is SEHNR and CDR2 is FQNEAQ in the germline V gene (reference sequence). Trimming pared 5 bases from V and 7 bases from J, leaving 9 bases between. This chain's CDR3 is CASSRRTNEQFF. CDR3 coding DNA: TGTGCCAGCAGCCGAAGAACGAATGAGCAGTTCTTC.

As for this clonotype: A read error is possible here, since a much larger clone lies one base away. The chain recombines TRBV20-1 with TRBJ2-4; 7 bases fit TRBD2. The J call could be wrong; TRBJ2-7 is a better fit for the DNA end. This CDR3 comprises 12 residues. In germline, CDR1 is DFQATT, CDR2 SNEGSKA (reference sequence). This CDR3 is CSASGGFSEQYF. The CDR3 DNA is TGCAGTGCTAGCGGGGGGTTCTCCGAGCAGTACTTC.

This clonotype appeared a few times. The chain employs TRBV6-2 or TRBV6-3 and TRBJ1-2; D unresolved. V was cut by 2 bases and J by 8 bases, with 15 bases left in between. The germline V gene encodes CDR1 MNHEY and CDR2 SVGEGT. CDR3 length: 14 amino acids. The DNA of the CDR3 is TGTGCCAGCAGTTACCCCGGCCTAATGCGGGGCTACACCTTC. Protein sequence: CASSYPGLMRGYTF.

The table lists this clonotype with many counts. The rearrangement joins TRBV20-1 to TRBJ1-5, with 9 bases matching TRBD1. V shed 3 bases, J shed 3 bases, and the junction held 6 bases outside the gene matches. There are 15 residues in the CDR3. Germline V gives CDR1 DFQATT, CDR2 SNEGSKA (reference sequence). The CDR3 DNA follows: TGCAGTGCTAGTATCGGGACAGGGTTCAATCAGCCCCAGCATTTT. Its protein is CSASIGTGFNQPQHF.

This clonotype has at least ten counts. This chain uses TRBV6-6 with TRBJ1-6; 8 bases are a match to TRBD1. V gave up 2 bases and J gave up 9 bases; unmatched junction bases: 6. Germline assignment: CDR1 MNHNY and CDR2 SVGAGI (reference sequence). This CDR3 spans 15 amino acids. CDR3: CASSYADRASSPLHF. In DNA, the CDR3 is TGTGCCAGCAGTTACGCGGACAGGGCCAGTTCACCCCTCCACTTT.

CDR3 region: CASSLADTSSSYEQYF. The DNA of the CDR3 is TGCGCCAGCAGCTTAGCGGACACAAGCAGCTCCTACGAGCAGTACTTC. The chain is built from TRBV5-1 and TRBJ2-7, with D perhaps given as TRBD1 or TRBD2 (5 bases each). V was trimmed by 2 bases and J by 0 bases, leaving 15 bases between them. Germline V gene data show CDR1 as SGHRS and CDR2 as YFSETQ. The CDR3 extends over 16 amino acids.

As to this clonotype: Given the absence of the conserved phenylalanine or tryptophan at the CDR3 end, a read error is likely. In DNA form, the CDR3 reads TGCAGTGCCCCCCCCGGGACGGATCAGCCCCAGCATTCT. Translated, it gives CSAPPGTDQPQHS. The V and J genes are TRBV20-1 and TRBJ1-5; possibly TRBD1 for D (5 bases). The CDR3 covers 13 residues. Deletions cut 6 bases from V and 5 bases from J, with 14 bases between. Germline V lookup: CDR1 DFQATT, CDR2 SNEGSKA (reference sequence).

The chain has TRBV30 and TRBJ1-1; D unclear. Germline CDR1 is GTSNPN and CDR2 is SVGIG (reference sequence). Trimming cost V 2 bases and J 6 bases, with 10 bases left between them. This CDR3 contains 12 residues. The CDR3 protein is CAWSSRDAEAFF. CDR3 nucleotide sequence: TGTGCCTGGAGTAGCAGAGACGCTGAAGCTTTCTTT.

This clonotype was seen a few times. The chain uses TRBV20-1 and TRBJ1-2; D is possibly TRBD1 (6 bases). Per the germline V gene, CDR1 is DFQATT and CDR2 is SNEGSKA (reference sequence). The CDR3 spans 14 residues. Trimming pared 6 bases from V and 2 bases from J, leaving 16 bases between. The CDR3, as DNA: TGCAGTGCAACAAAGGGGACATTCAACTATGGCTACACCTTC. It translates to CSATKGTFNYGYTF.

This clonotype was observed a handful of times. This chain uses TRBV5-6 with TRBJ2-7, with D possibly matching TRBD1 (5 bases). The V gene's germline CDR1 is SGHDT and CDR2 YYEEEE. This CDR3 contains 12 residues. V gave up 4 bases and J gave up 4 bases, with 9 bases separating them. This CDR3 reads CASSETEYEQYF. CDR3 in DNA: TGTGCCAGCAGCGAGACAGAGTACGAGCAGTACTTC.

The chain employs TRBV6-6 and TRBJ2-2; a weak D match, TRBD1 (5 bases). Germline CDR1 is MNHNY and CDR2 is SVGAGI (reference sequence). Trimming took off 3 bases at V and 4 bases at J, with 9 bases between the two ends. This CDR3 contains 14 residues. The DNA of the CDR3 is TGTGCCAGCAGTTATACAGGTGCCACCGGGGAGCTGTTTTTT. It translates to CASSYTGATGELFF.

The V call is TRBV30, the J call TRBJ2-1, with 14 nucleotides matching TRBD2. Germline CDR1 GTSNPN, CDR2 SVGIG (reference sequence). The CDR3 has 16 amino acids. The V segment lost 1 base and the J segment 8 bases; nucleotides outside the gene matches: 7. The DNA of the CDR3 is TGTGCCTGGAGTGCAGGGACTAGCGGGGGTCGAGATGAGCAGTTCTTC. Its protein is CAWSAGTSGGRDEQFF.

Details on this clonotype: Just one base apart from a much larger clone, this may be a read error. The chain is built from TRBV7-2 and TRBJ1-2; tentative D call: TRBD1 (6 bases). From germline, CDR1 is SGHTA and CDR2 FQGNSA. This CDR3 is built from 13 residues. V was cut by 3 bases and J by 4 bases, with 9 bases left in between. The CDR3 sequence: CASSFTGIYGYTF. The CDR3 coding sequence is TGTGCCAGCAGCTTCACAGGGATCTATGGCTACACCTTC.

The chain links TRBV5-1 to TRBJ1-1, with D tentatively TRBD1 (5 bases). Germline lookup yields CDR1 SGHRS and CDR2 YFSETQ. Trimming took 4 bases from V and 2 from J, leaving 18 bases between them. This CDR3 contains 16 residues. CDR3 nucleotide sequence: TGCGCCAGCAGCCTGAGCCCGAGACAGATTAACACTGAAGCTTTCTTT. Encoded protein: CASSLSPRQINTEAFF.

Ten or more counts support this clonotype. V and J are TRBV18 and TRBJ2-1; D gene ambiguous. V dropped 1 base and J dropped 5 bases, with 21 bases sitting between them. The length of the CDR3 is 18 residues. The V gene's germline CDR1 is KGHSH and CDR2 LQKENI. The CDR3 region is CASSPRAPGPALDNEQFF. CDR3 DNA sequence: TGTGCCAGCTCACCACGGGCTCCGGGTCCGGCATTAGACAATGAGCAGTTCTTC.

The CDR3 region has the DNA TGTGCCAGCGACTGCCGGGACACTTATGAAAAACTGTTTTTT. This encodes CASDCRDTYEKLFF. The rearrangement uses TRBV27 and TRBJ1-4; possibly TRBD1 for D (6 bases). The CDR3 has 14 amino acids. V was cut by 8 bases and J by 6 bases, with 16 bases left in between. Germline V CDR1 and CDR2: MNHEY, SMNVEV (reference sequence).

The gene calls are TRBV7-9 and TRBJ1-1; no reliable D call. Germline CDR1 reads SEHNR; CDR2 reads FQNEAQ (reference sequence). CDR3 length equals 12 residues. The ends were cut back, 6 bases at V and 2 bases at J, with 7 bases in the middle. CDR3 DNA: TGTGCCAGCAGAATAGATAACACTGAAGCTTTCTTT. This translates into CASRIDNTEAFF.

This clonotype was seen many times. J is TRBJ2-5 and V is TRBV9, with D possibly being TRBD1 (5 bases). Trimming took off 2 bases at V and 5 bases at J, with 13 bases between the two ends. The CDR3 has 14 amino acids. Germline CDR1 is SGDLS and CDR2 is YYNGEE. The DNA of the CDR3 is TGTGCCAGCAGCGTGAGCCCGTCAGGGGAGACCCAGTACTTC. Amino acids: CASSVSPSGETQYF. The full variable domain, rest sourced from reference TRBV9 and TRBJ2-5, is DSGVTQTPKHLITATGQRVTLRCSPRSGDLSVYWYQQSLDQGLQFLIQYYNGEERAKGNILERFSAQQFPDLHSELNLSSLELGDSALYFCASSVSPSGETQYFGPGTRLLVL.

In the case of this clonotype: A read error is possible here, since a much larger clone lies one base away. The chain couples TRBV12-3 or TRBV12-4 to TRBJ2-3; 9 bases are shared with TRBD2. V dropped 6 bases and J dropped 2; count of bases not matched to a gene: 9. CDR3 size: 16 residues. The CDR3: CASRPLAGVYTDTQYF. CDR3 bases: TGTGCCAGCAGGCCCTTAGCGGGGGTGTACACAGATACGCAGTATTTT.

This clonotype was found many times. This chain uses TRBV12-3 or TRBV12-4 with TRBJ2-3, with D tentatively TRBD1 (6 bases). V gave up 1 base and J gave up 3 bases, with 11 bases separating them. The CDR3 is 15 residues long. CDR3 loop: CASSLGQGPTDTQYF. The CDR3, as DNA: TGTGCCAGCAGTTTAGGGCAGGGGCCAACAGATACGCAGTATTTT.

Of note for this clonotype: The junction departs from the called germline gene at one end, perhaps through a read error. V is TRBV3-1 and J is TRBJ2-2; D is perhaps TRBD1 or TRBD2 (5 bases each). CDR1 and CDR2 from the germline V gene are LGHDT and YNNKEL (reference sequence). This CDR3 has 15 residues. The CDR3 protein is CASSRIGAGAGERFF. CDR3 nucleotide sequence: TGTGCCAGCAGTCGTATAGGGGCCGGAGCCGGGGAGCGGTTTTTT.

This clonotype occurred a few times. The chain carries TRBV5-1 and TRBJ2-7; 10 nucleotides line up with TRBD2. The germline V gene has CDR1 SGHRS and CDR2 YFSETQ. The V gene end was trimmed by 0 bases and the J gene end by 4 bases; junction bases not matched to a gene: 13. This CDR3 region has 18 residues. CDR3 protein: CASSLGLAGGLASYEQYF. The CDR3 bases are TGCGCCAGCAGCTTGGGATTAGCGGGGGGACTCGCGAGTTACGAGCAGTACTTC.

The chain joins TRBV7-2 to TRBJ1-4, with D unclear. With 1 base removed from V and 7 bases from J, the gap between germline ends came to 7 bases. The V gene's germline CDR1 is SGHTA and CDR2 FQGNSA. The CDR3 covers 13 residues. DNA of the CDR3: TGTGCCAGCAGCTTAGTGAGGTCTGAAAAACTGTTTTTT. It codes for CASSLVRSEKLFF.

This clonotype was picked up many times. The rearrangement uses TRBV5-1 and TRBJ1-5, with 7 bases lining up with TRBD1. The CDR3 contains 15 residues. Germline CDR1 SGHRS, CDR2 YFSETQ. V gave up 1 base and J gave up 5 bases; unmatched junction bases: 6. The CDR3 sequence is CASSLRAGGDQPQHF. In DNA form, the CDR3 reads TGCGCCAGCAGCTTGAGGGCAGGGGGAGATCAGCCCCAGCATTTT.

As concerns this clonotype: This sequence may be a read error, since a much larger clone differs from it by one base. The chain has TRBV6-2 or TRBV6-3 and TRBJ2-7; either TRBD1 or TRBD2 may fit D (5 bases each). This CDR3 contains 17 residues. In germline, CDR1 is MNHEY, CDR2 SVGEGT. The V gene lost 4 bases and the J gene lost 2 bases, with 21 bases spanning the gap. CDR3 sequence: CASSFYPGRDRPYEQYF. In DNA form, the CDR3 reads TGTGCCAGCAGTTTCTACCCAGGACGGGACCGCCCCTACGAGCAGTACTTC.

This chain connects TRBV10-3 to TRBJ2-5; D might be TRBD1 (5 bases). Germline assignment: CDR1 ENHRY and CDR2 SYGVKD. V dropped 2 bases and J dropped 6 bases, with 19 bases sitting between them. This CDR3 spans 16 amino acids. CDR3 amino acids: CAISETGNRRQKTQYF. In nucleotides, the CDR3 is TGTGCCATCAGTGAGACGGGCAATAGAAGACAGAAGACCCAGTACTTC.